This TCR beta chain was profiled in a study of blood T cell repertoires in COVID-19. Turning to the study itself: Both acute and convalescent COVID-19 samples were obtained from the United States, Italy and Spain. T cells, B-cell-depleted T cells, or PBMCs supplied cDNA or gDNA.

Patients at the Seattle site were enrolled during active infection and followed longitudinally. Original analysis: The assay estimated nucleated cells by amplifying reference gene primers. Profiled with immunoSEQ multiplex PCR; TCRdb holds only in-frame clones, not every one. Clone size and V and J calls were adopted from that table, with D and trimming inferred from the DNA. This sample has around 300,000 clones, with about 93% found just once. Germline values: CDR1 DFQATT, CDR2 SNEGSKA (reference sequence). This CDR3 spans 13 amino acids. Deletions cut 3 bases from V and 3 bases from J, with 8 bases between.

The sequencing sample was made of peripheral blood. The source of this sequence is a young woman with COVID-19, enrolled during active disease. This chain links TRBV20-1 with TRBJ2-2; possibly TRBD2 for D (5 bases). CDR3 amino acids: CSASTGYTGELFF. CDR3 sequence (DNA): TGCAGTGCTAGTACGGGATACACCGGGGAGCTGTTTTTT.